The clone carrying this T cell receptor (beta chain) was found a few times. Its antigen remains unidentified. A second roughly 6 to 12 cycle PCR used barcoded and J-beta primers. The authors tagged each cDNA molecule using a template-switch adaptor with 12 random nucleotides. Via MiXCR, TCRdb re-called the 5' RACE reads, giving one row per CDR3 protein. The table shows hundreds of thousands of distinct CDR3 sequences, with around two thirds occurring only once. This specimen belongs to a study of blood T cells in healthy people across ages. CDR3 length: 13 amino acids. V was clipped by 5 bases and J by 4 bases, with 11 bases between them. Per germline, CDR1 MNHNY and CDR2 SVGAGI (reference sequence). Study-level findings and limits: There were more naive CD4+ cells and higher diversity in long-lived donors than in aged donors. It was found that TCR beta diversity correlated strongly with the percentage of naive T cells.

This receptor was taken from a man younger than 45 in good health. The V call is TRBV6-6, the J call TRBJ1-2; D gene unclear. Sequencing input: blood. In nucleotides, the CDR3 is TGTGCCAGCAGTGCGACGGAACTCTATGGCTACACCTTC. Its translation is CASSATELYGYTF.